These T cell receptor beta chains were read from a single sample in a study of T cells after yellow fever vaccination. TCRdb redid the calling of the 5' RACE reads with MiXCR, one entry per CDR3 protein. The sample carries 250,000 to 350,000 distinct CDR3 sequences, around 6.8% recorded once. The source was PBMCs, collected about 49 days after the first yellow fever vaccination. These receptors were taken from a man aged 18 to 35 who received the YFV17D yellow fever vaccine. Both conserved end residues are part of each CDR3. D genes are given only for firm matches. Rows may omit the clone size; those that give it use once, few, many or a size class.

d_call: NA; clone_size: many; j_call: TRBJ1-2; v_call: TRBV12-3/TRBV12-4; cdr3_nt: TGTGCCAGCAGTTTGTTGGGTCTCGGCGGCTACACCTTC; cdr3_aa: CASSLLGLGGYTF
d_call: TRBD2; clone_size: NA; j_call: TRBJ2-3; v_call: TRBV4-3; cdr3_nt: TGCGCCAGCAGCCGGATACTAGCGGGGGGGACCCCTGGCACAGATACGCAGTATTTT; cdr3_aa: CASSRILAGGTPGTDTQYF
d_call: NA; clone_size: NA; j_call: TRBJ1-5; v_call: TRBV6-6; cdr3_nt: TGTGCCAGCAGCCTGCGGCCCCAGCATTTT; cdr3_aa: CASSLRPQHF
d_call: NA; clone_size: many; j_call: TRBJ1-6; v_call: TRBV4-3; cdr3_nt: TGCGCCAGCAGCCAAATTCAGGGGCCAAGGGATTCACCCCTCCACTTT; cdr3_aa: CASSQIQGPRDSPLHF
d_call: TRBD1; clone_size: few; j_call: TRBJ1-2; v_call: TRBV5-4; cdr3_nt: TGTGCCAGCAGCAGAAGTGGGACAGGGCGAGGCTACACCTTC; cdr3_aa: CASSRSGTGRGYTF
d_call: NA; clone_size: NA; j_call: TRBJ2-1; v_call: TRBV12-3/TRBV12-4; cdr3_nt: TGTGCCAGCAGTTTGGGGACTCGCTACAATGAGCAGTTCTTC; cdr3_aa: CASSLGTRYNEQFF
d_call: TRBD1; clone_size: few; j_call: TRBJ2-5; v_call: TRBV15; cdr3_nt: TGTGCCACCAGCGAGGGACAGGGCTTACAGACCCAGTACTTC; cdr3_aa: CATSEGQGLQTQYF
d_call: TRBD1; clone_size: many; j_call: TRBJ2-7; v_call: TRBV5-6; cdr3_nt: TGTGCCAGCAGCCCAGGACAGGGAAGGTCCTACGAGCAGTACTTC; cdr3_aa: CASSPGQGRSYEQYF
d_call: NA; clone_size: few; j_call: TRBJ1-2; v_call: TRBV7-7; cdr3_nt: TGTGCTAGCAGCTGCTATGGCTACACCTTC; cdr3_aa: CASSCYGYTF
d_call: TRBD2; clone_size: NA; j_call: TRBJ2-2; v_call: TRBV3-1; cdr3_nt: TGTGCCAGCAGCCAAGTCTGGCGGGGGGCGACTAACACCGGGGAGCTGTTTTTT; cdr3_aa: CASSQVWRGATNTGELFF
d_call: TRBD2; clone_size: few; j_call: TRBJ2-1; v_call: TRBV20-1; cdr3_nt: TGCAGTGCTAGGGCGGGGGGGCGCAATGAGCAGTTCTTC; cdr3_aa: CSARAGGRNEQFF
d_call: NA; clone_size: few; j_call: TRBJ2-3; v_call: TRBV7-2; cdr3_nt: TGTGCCAGCAGCATGCGACAGGTTACAGATACGCAGTATTTT; cdr3_aa: CASSMRQVTDTQYF
d_call: NA; clone_size: NA; j_call: TRBJ2-1; v_call: TRBV7-3; cdr3_nt: TGTGCCAGCAGCTTGCTGGGTGGGGGAACCTACAATGAGCAGTTCTTC; cdr3_aa: CASSLLGGGTYNEQFF
d_call: TRBD1; clone_size: few; j_call: TRBJ2-3; v_call: TRBV11-2; cdr3_nt: TGTGCCAGCAGCCATTCCGGGACAGGGACTTGGGGCACAGATACGCAGTATTTT; cdr3_aa: CASSHSGTGTWGTDTQYF
d_call: NA; clone_size: few; j_call: TRBJ1-5; v_call: TRBV6-6; cdr3_nt: TGTGCCAGCAGTGGGCAGGGCATTCAGCCCCAGCATTTT; cdr3_aa: CASSGQGIQPQHF
d_call: NA; clone_size: NA; j_call: TRBJ1-1; v_call: TRBV6-1; cdr3_nt: TGTGCCAGCATGGGAAATTCTGGGAAGATCACTGAAGCTTTCTTT; cdr3_aa: CASMGNSGKITEAFF
d_call: NA; clone_size: many; j_call: TRBJ1-3; v_call: TRBV4-2; cdr3_nt: TGTGCCAGCAGCCAAGAGATGGGCTCTGGAAACACCATATATTTT; cdr3_aa: CASSQEMGSGNTIYF
d_call: NA; clone_size: NA; j_call: TRBJ2-3; v_call: TRBV18; cdr3_nt: TGTGCCAGCTCACCAGAATCAGAGACAGATACGCAGTATTTT; cdr3_aa: CASSPESETDTQYF
d_call: TRBD1; clone_size: many; j_call: TRBJ2-5; v_call: TRBV9; cdr3_nt: TGTGCCAGCAGCTCTAACCGCGGGACAGGGGTAGAGACCCAGTACTTC; cdr3_aa: CASSSNRGTGVETQYF
d_call: TRBD2; clone_size: few; j_call: TRBJ2-5; v_call: TRBV6-1; cdr3_nt: TGTGCCAGCAGACTGACTAGCGGGGGAACGGAGACCCAGTACTTC; cdr3_aa: CASRLTSGGTETQYF
d_call: TRBD1; clone_size: few; j_call: TRBJ2-5; v_call: TRBV4-1; cdr3_nt: TGCGCCAGCAGCCAATACAGGGGGGACGAGACCCAGTACTTC; cdr3_aa: CASSQYRGDETQYF
d_call: NA; clone_size: few; j_call: TRBJ2-1; v_call: TRBV19; cdr3_nt: TGTGCCAGTAGGCGATTTGGGGGTGGGTCCTACAATGAGCAGTTCTTC; cdr3_aa: CASRRFGGGSYNEQFF
d_call: NA; clone_size: NA; j_call: TRBJ1-2; v_call: TRBV14; cdr3_nt: TGTGCCAGCAGCCAAGACCTGGGGTATGGCTACACCTTC; cdr3_aa: CASSQDLGYGYTF